The 21 T cell receptor beta chains in this list originate from one sample, sequenced in a study of blood T cell repertoires in COVID-19. TCRdb's copy holds only in-frame clones and misses some; the assay was immunoSEQ multiplex PCR. The table lists 250,000 to 300,000 clones, around nine tenths of them singletons. Sequencing was performed on PBMCs or T cells enriched from blood (not recorded which). Source of these receptors: a woman aged 60-75 years who had recovered from COVID-19.

The rearrangement uses TRBV13 and TRBJ2-1, with TRBD1 matching over 10 bases. The CDR3 length is 13 residues. From germline, CDR1 is PRHDT and CDR2 FYEKMQ (reference sequence). V was pared by 5 bases and J by 12 bases, with 7 bases of the junction left unmatched. The CDR3 loop reads CASSPRQGATQFF. In DNA form, the CDR3 reads TGTGCCAGCAGCCCTCGACAGGGGGCGACGCAGTTCTTC.

This chain joins TRBV5-1 and TRBJ1-5; the D gene is possibly TRBD1 (5 bases). The CDR3 is 14 residues long. With 5 bases removed from V and 5 bases from J, the gap between germline ends came to 14 bases. CDR1 SGHRS and CDR2 YFSETQ come from the germline V gene. The CDR3 DNA reads TGCGCCAGCAGGTCCGACAGCGTCGATCAGCCCCAGCATTTT. The encoded protein is CASRSDSVDQPQHF.

This chain links TRBV28 with TRBJ1-1; D gene ambiguous. CDR3 length: 15 amino acids. Trimming shortened V by 5 bases and J by 1 base, and 14 bases separated the two germline ends. Germline V gene lookup returns CDR1 MDHEN and CDR2 SYDVKM. This CDR3 is CASSPPKAGNTEAFF. In DNA, the CDR3 is TGTGCCAGCAGTCCACCCAAGGCAGGGAACACTGAAGCTTTCTTT.

This chain connects TRBV10-1 to TRBJ2-2; possible D gene TRBD2, 5 bases. The germline V gene encodes CDR1 WNHNN and CDR2 SYGVQD (reference sequence). The CDR3 is made up of 14 amino acids. V lost 6 bases, J lost 4 bases, and 12 bases lay in between. CDR3 residues: CASRKGEGTGELFF. The CDR3, as DNA: TGCGCCAGCAGGAAGGGAGAGGGCACCGGGGAGCTGTTTTTT.

V is TRBV6-5 and J is TRBJ1-4; D is ambiguous. The V gene's germline CDR1 is MNHEY and CDR2 SVGAGI. V was clipped by 11 bases and J by 0 bases, with 16 bases between them. This CDR3 comprises 15 residues. The CDR3 sequence: CAASETSATNEKLFF. The CDR3 region has the DNA TGTGCCGCCAGCGAAACGTCCGCAACTAATGAAAAACTGTTTTTT.

The chain joins TRBV28 to TRBJ2-7; 8 bases agree with TRBD2. Losses at the gene ends were 5 bases for V and 6 bases for J; bases not matched to a gene: 12. The V gene's germline CDR1 is MDHEN and CDR2 SYDVKM. The CDR3 contains 15 residues. As DNA, the CDR3 is TGTGCCAGCAGTGTGTGGGAAGCGGGGGCGGGCGAGCAGTACTTC. It codes for CASSVWEAGAGEQYF.

This clone was seen only once. This chain links TRBV24-1 with TRBJ2-3; tentatively, D is TRBD2 (5 bases). This CDR3 contains 14 residues. The germline V and J ends were trimmed by 3 bases and 12 bases, with 18 bases remaining between them. In germline, CDR1 is KGHDR, CDR2 SFDVKD. The CDR3 reads CATSDPGISNVQYF. The DNA for the CDR3 is TGTGCCACCAGTGATCCGGGGATTTCGAACGTTCAGTATTTT.

The count of this clone is one. The chain uses TRBV5-1 and TRBJ1-2; unclear D gene. V dropped 4 bases and J dropped 7 bases, with 11 bases sitting between them. Per germline, CDR1 SGHRS and CDR2 YFSETQ. This CDR3 region has 12 residues. The CDR3 protein is CASSLLNGGYTF. CDR3 nucleotide sequence: TGCGCCAGCAGCCTCCTTAACGGTGGCTACACCTTC.

The CDR3 loop is CASSVARENEQFF. CDR3 sequence (DNA): TGTGCCAGCAGCGTAGCCAGGGAAAATGAGCAGTTCTTC. The J gene is TRBJ2-1, the V gene TRBV9, with D possibly matching TRBD1 (5 bases). Germline values: CDR1 SGDLS, CDR2 YYNGEE. V shed 0 bases and J shed 7 bases, with 8 bases lying between them. The CDR3 length is 13 residues.

The V and J genes are TRBV11-1 and TRBJ2-2; 8 bases are a match to TRBD2. Germline CDR1 reads SGHAT; CDR2 reads FQDESV (reference sequence). With 5 bases clipped from V and 2 bases from J, the junction kept 1 base outside the gene matches. CDR3 length: 14 residues. CDR3 loop: CASSRTSNTGELFF. The CDR3 DNA reads as TGTGCCAGCAGCCGGACTAGCAACACCGGGGAGCTGTTTTTT.

The gene calls are TRBV7-9 and TRBJ1-4, with D tentatively TRBD1 (6 bases). Trimming removed 2 bases from V and 6 bases from J, with 10 bases in between. The CDR3 consists of 14 residues. Germline CDR1 is SEHNR and CDR2 is FQNEAQ (reference sequence). This CDR3 is CASSLYREDEKLFF. The CDR3 DNA reads as TGTGCCAGCAGCTTATACAGGGAAGATGAAAAACTGTTTTTT.

The chain is built from TRBV7-8 and TRBJ2-3, with 13 positions matching TRBD2. Germline-derived CDR1 and CDR2 are SGHVS and FQNEAQ. This CDR3 is 15 amino acids long. Trimming removed 3 bases from V and 6 bases from J; junction bases left unmatched: 3. The CDR3 DNA reads TGTGCCAGCAGCTTTACTAGCGGGGGGGACGATACGCAGTATTTT. Amino acids: CASSFTSGGDDTQYF.

V is TRBV20-1 and J is TRBJ2-1; D not certain. Germline CDR1 and CDR2: DFQATT and SNEGSKA (reference sequence). This CDR3 contains 11 residues. V dropped 6 bases and J dropped 9 bases, with 12 bases sitting between them. For the CDR3, the DNA is TGCAGTGCGGGTGTGGAGACTGAGCAGTTCTTC. Its protein is CSAGVETEQFF.

This chain links TRBV5-1 with TRBJ1-1; TRBD1 is a possible D gene (6 bases). The CDR3 sequence is 14 residues long. V lost 3 bases and J lost 3, with 12 bases in between. Germline V lookup: CDR1 SGHRS, CDR2 YFSETQ. CDR3 loop: CASSSIKGDTEAFF. Here the CDR3 DNA reads TGCGCCAGCAGCTCAATAAAGGGGGACACTGAAGCTTTCTTT.

J is TRBJ1-6 and V is TRBV30; no clear D. Germline values: CDR1 GTSNPN, CDR2 SVGIG (reference sequence). The CDR3 runs 14 residues. The V gene lost 7 bases and the J gene lost 0 bases, with 10 bases spanning the gap. For the CDR3, the DNA is TGTGCCTTACAGAAAAGCTCCTATAATTCACCCCTCCACTTT. It translates to CALQKSSYNSPLHF.

The J gene is TRBJ1-2, the V gene TRBV27; D not certain. CDR3 size: 13 residues. Germline V lookup: CDR1 MNHEY, CDR2 SMNVEV (reference sequence). Trimming left V 3 bases short and J 4 bases short, with 9 bases between. The CDR3 bases are TGTGCCAGCAGTTTTTCCCAGGCCTATGGCTACACCTTC. Translating gives CASSFSQAYGYTF.

This clone was detected many times. This rearrangement joins TRBV9 to TRBJ1-1; possible D gene TRBD1, 6 bases. CDR1 is SGDLS, CDR2 YYNGEE, per germline. The CDR3 has 14 residues. The V end was cut by 0 bases, the J end by 4 bases, with 10 bases between. The CDR3 here is CASSVGTGPTEAFF. CDR3 sequence (DNA): TGTGCCAGCAGCGTAGGAACAGGGCCCACTGAAGCTTTCTTT. Filled out from reference TRBV9 and TRBJ1-1, the complete variable domain reads DSGVTQTPKHLITATGQRVTLRCSPRSGDLSVYWYQQSLDQGLQFLIQYYNGEERAKGNILERFSAQQFPDLHSELNLSSLELGDSALYFCASSVGTGPTEAFFGQGTRLTVV.

The gene calls are TRBV4-1 and TRBJ2-1; 16 bases are a match to TRBD2. After removal of 3 bases from V and 7 bases from J, the junction contained 12 bases not matched to a gene. The CDR3 consists of 19 residues. The germline gives CDR1 MGHRA, CDR2 YSYEKL. This CDR3 reads CASSQVLSRGLAGGNEQFF. CDR3 nucleotide sequence: TGCGCCAGCAGCCAGGTTCTAAGTAGGGGACTAGCGGGAGGGAATGAGCAGTTCTTC.

V is TRBV19 and J is TRBJ1-1, with D tentatively TRBD1 (6 bases). The CDR3 contains 14 residues. The V gene's germline CDR1 is LNHDA and CDR2 SQIVND (reference sequence). V was shortened by 7 bases and J by 1 base, with 13 bases between the two germline ends. The CDR3 loop reads CASKLQGGNTEAFF. Written as DNA, the CDR3 is TGTGCCAGTAAGCTACAGGGCGGGAACACTGAAGCTTTCTTT.

Worth noting for this clone: This same CDR3 is encoded by further DNA sequences in the sample. The chain uses TRBV11-3 and TRBJ1-1; unclear D gene. Germline CDR1 SGHNT, CDR2 YENEEA. The CDR3 runs to 14 residues. Trimming cost V 1 base and J 1 base, with 7 bases left between them. CDR3 coding DNA: TGTGCCAGCAGCTTAGGGGCCGAGAACACTGAAGCTTTCTTT. It specifies CASSLGAENTEAFF.

V and J are TRBV6-5 and TRBJ2-1; possibly TRBD2 for D (6 bases). In germline, CDR1 is MNHEY, CDR2 SVGAGI. The V and J ends lost 5 bases and 5 bases respectively, with 10 bases between them. The CDR3 covers 13 residues. The CDR3 sequence is CASSTGLNNEQFF. Written as DNA, the CDR3 is TGTGCCAGCAGTACGGGACTTAACAATGAGCAGTTCTTC.